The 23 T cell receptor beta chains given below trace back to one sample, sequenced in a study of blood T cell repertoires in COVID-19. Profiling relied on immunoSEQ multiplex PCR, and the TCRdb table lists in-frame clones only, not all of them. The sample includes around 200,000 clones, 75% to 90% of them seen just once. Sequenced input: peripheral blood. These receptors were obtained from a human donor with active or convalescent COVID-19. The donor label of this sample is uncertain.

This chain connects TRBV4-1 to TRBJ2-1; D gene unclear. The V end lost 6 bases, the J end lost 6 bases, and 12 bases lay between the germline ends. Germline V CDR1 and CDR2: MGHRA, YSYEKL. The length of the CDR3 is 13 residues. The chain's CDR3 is CASSLTAFNEQFF. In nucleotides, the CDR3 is TGCGCCAGCAGTCTCACTGCGTTCAATGAGCAGTTCTTC.

CDR3 protein: CASSSGRDTQETQYF. The CDR3 DNA follows: TGTGCCAGCAGCTCCGGAAGGGACACCCAAGAGACCCAGTACTTC. The chain recombines TRBV5-4 with TRBJ2-5, with D tentatively TRBD1 (6 bases). This CDR3 spans 15 amino acids. CDR1 and CDR2 (germline): SGHNT, YYREEE (reference sequence). V shed 3 bases and J shed 1 base, with 13 bases lying between them.

The CDR3 region is CASSLGTRAYEQYF. The DNA of the CDR3 is TGTGCCAGCAGTTTAGGGACACGAGCCTACGAGCAGTACTTC. The chain has TRBV27 and TRBJ2-7; tentatively, D is TRBD1 (6 bases). The CDR3 spans 14 residues. V was clipped by 2 bases and J by 2 bases, with 10 bases between them. Germline CDR1 MNHEY, CDR2 SMNVEV (reference sequence).

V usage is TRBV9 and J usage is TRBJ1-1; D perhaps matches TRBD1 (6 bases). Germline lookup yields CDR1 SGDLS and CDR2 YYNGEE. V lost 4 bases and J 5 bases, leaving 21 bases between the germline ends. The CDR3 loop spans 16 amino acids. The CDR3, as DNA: TGTGCCAGCAGCTTACCAAGGGACAATGAACGAACTGAAGCTTTCTTT. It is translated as CASSLPRDNERTEAFF.

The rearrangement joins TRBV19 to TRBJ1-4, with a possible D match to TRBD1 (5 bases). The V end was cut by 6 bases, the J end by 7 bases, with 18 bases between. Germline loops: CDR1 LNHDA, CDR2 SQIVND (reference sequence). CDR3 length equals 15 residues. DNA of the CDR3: TGTGCCAGTAGCTTTCAAAGGGGTTTTGGTGAAAAACTGTTTTTT. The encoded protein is CASSFQRGFGEKLFF. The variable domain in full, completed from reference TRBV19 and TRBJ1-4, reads DGGITQSPKYLFRKEGQNVTLSCEQNLNHDAMYWYRQDPGQGLRLIYYSQIVNDFQKGDIAEGYSVSREKKESFPLTVTSAQKNPTAFYLCASSFQRGFGEKLFFGSGTQLSVL.

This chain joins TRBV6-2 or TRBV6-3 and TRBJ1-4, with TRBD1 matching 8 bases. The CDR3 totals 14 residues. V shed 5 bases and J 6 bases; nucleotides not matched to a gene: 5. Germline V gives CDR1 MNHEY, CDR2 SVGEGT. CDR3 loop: CASSAGTGDEKLFF. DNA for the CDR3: TGTGCCAGCAGTGCCGGGACAGGAGATGAAAAACTGTTTTTT.

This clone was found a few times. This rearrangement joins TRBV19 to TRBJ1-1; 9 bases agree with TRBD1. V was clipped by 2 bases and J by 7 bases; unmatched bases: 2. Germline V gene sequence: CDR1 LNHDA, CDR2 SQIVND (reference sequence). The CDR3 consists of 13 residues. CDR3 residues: CASSIQDRGEAFF. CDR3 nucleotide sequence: TGTGCCAGTAGTATACAGGACAGGGGTGAAGCTTTCTTT. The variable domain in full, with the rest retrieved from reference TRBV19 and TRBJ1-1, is DGGITQSPKYLFRKEGQNVTLSCEQNLNHDAMYWYRQDPGQGLRLIYYSQIVNDFQKGDIAEGYSVSREKKESFPLTVTSAQKNPTAFYLCASSIQDRGEAFFGQGTRLTVV.

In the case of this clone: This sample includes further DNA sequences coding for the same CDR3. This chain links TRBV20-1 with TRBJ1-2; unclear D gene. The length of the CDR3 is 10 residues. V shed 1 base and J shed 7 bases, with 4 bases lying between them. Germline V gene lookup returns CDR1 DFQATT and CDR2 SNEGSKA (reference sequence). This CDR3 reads CSARGGGYTF. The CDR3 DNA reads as TGCAGTGCTAGAGGCGGTGGCTACACCTTC.

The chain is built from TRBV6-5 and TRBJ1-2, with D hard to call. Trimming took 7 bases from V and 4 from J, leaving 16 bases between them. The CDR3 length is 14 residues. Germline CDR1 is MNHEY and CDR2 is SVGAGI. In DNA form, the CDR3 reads TGTGCCAGCAATTTAAAGAGATTCTCCTATGGCTACACCTTC. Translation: CASNLKRFSYGYTF.

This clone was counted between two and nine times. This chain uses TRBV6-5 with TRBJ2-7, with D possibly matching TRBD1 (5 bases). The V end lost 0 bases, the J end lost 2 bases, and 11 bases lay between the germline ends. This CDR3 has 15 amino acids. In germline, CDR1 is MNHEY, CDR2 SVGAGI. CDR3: CASSYSAGYTYEQYF. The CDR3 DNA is TGTGCCAGCAGTTACTCGGCAGGGTACACCTACGAGCAGTACTTC.

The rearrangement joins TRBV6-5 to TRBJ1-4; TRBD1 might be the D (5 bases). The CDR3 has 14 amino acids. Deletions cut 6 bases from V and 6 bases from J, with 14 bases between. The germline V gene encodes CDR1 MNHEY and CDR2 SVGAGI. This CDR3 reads CASSPRDNYEKLFF. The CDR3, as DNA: TGTGCCAGCAGCCCCAGGGATAACTATGAAAAACTGTTTTTT.

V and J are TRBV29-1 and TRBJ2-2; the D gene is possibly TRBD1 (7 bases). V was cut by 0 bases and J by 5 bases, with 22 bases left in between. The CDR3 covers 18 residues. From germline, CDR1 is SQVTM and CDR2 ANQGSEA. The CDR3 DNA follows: TGCAGCGTTGAAGATCGAGCTGGACAGGTGGGGGGAACCGGGGAGCTGTTTTTT. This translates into CSVEDRAGQVGGTGELFF.

The CDR3 sequence: CASSLDRVAYGYTF. CDR3 coding DNA: TGCGCCAGCAGCCTCGACAGGGTCGCTTATGGCTACACCTTC. V and J are TRBV5-1 and TRBJ1-2, with 7 bases aligning to TRBD1. The V gene's germline CDR1 is SGHRS and CDR2 YFSETQ. V dropped 4 bases and J dropped 5; count of bases not matched to a gene: 8. The CDR3 is 14 residues long.

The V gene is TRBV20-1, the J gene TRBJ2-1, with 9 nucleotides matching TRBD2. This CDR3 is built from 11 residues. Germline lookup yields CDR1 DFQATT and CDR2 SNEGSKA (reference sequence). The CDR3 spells CTIAGAYEQFF. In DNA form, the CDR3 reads TGCACCATAGCGGGAGCCTATGAGCAGTTCTTC.

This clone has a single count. DNA for the CDR3: TGTGCCAGCAGTGACGGGACTAGCGGAGCGATTTACAATGAGCAGTTCTTC. Protein: CASSDGTSGAIYNEQFF. This chain joins TRBV6-2 or TRBV6-3 and TRBJ2-1; 11 nucleotides match TRBD2. The CDR3 runs 17 residues. V lost 5 bases, J lost 4 bases, and 10 bases stayed unmatched. Germline CDR1 reads MNHEY; CDR2 reads SVGEGT.

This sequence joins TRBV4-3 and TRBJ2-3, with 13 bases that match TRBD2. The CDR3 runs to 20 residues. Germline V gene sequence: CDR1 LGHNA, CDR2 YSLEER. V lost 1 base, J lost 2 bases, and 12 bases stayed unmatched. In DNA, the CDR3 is TGCGCCAGCAGCCAAGTTGGAGGACTAGCGGGGGTGGAACCCACAGATACGCAGTATTTT. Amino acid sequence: CASSQVGGLAGVEPTDTQYF.

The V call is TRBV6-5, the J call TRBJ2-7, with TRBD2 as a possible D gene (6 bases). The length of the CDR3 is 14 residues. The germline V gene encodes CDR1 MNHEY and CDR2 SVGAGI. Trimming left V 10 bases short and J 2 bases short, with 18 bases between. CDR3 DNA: TGTGCCACCGGGGGTCGGGGCGGACCCTACGAGCAGTACTTC. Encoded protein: CATGGRGGPYEQYF.

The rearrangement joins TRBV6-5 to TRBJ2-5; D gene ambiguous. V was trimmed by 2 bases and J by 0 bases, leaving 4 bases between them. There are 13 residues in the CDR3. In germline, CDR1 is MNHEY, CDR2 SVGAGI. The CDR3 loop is CASSYQYQETQYF. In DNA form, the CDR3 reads TGTGCCAGCAGTTACCAGTACCAAGAGACCCAGTACTTC.

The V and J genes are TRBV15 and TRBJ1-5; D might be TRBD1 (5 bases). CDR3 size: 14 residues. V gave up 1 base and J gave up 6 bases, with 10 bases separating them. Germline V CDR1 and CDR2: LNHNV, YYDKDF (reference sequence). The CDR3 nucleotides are TGTGCCACCAGCAGAGTTGGGGGGAGTCAGCCCCAGCATTTT. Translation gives CATSRVGGSQPQHF.

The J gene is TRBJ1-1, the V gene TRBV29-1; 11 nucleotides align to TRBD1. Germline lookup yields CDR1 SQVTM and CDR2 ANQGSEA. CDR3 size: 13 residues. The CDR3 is CGHSDRGLTEAFF. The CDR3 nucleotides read TGCGGACATTCGGACAGGGGGCTAACTGAAGCTTTCTTT.

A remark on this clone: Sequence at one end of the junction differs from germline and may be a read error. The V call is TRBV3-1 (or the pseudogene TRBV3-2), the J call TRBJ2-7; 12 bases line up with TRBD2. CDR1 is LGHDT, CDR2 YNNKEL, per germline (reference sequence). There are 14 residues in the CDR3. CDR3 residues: CASSPGTSGSFEDF. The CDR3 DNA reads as TGTGCCAGCAGCCCCGGGACTAGCGGGTCCTTTGAAGACTTC.

The CDR3 here is CASSSPSGAGVETQYF. CDR3 in DNA: TGTGCCAGCAGTTCCCCCTCGGGAGCGGGAGTGGAGACCCAGTACTTC. This chain links TRBV28 with TRBJ2-5, with TRBD2 identical over 8 bases. Germline V lookup: CDR1 MDHEN, CDR2 SYDVKM. The CDR3 is 16 amino acids. V lost 4 bases to trimming and J lost 5 bases; unmatched junction nucleotides: 12. The full variable domain, its missing parts supplied by reference TRBV28 and TRBJ2-5, is DVKVTQSSRYLVKRTGEKVFLECVQDMDHENMFWYRQDPGLGLRLIYFSYDVKMKEKGDIPEGYSVSREKKERFSLILESASTNQTSMYLCASSSPSGAGVETQYFGPGTRLLVL.

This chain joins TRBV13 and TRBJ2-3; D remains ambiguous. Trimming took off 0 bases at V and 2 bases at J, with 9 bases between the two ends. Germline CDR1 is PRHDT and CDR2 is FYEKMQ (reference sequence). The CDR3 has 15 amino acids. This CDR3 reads CASSLGSRHTDTQYF. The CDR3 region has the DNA TGTGCCAGCAGCTTAGGGAGTCGCCACACAGATACGCAGTATTTT.